This T cell receptor beta chain was identified in a study of cytomegalovirus exposure and HLA in healthy donors. Study background: Within an early data release were tens of millions of unique TCRs drawn from HLA-typed donors. Assignment to the Caucasian-associated ancestry cluster applied to about 80% of the approximately 400 genotyped donors.

The CDR3 runs to 13 residues. Vbeta (60) and Jbeta (13) primers were used in the PCR. Here immunoSEQ multiplex PCR was the method, and the copy in TCRdb shows in-frame clones only, minus some. Of about 160,000 clones in the sample, around four fifths were seen once. Sample: PBMCs. The TCR sequence derives from a young man in good health and CMV-seronegative. The chain uses TRBV21-1 and TRBJ2-2; TRBD2 is the table's D call and was not checked against the DNA. TRBV21-1 is flagged as a pseudogene. The CDR3 is CASSKRVTGELFF. DNA for the CDR3: TGTGCCAGCAGCAAGAGGGTAACCGGGGAGCTGTTTTTT.